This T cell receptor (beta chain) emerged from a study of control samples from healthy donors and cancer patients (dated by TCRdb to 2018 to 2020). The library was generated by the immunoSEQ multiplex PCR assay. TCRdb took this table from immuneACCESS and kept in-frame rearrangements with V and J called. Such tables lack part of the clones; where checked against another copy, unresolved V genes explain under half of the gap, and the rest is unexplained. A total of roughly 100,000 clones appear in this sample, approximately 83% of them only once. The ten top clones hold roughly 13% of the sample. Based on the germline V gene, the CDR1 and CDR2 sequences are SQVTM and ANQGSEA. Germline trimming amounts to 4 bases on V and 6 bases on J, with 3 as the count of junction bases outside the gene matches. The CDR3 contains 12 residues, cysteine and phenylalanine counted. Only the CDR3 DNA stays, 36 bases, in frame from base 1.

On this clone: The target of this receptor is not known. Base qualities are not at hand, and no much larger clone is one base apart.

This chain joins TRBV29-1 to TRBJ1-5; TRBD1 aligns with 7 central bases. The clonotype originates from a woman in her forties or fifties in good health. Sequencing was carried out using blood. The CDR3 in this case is CSVGGGGQPQHF. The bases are TGCAGCGTTGGAGGGGGCGGTCAGCCCCAGCATTTT.